The 11 T cell receptor beta chains below were found in one sample sequenced in a study of T-cell memory formation after mild COVID-19. TCRdb redid the calling of the 5' RACE reads with MiXCR, one entry per CDR3 protein. Of a few hundred thousand distinct CDR3 sequences listed, around 21% are singletons. Sequenced: PBMCs or a T cell subset sorted from them (not recorded which). The source is an adult woman who had mild COVID-19 (a few samples of this study predate the infection). Cell type and time point are not known.

The chain employs TRBV7-3 and TRBJ2-7; 9 bases are a match to TRBD1. Trimming cost V 5 bases and J 4 bases; bases outside gene matches: 6. Germline CDR1 and CDR2: SGHTA and FQGTGA. CDR3 length equals 14 residues. This chain's CDR3 is CASSQSGQGYEQYF. The CDR3 coding sequence is TGTGCCAGCAGCCAATCGGGACAGGGTTACGAGCAGTACTTC.

The J gene is TRBJ1-1, the V gene TRBV29-1; D unclear. V lost 6 bases to trimming and J lost 2 bases, with 10 bases between them. CDR3 length: 12 residues. Per germline, CDR1 SQVTM and CDR2 ANQGSEA. The CDR3 DNA sequence: TGCAGCGTCGCCCCTCTTAACACTGAAGCTTTCTTT. Protein sequence: CSVAPLNTEAFF.

The CDR3 protein is CSAWFGYGYTF. CDR3 bases: TGCAGTGCATGGTTTGGCTATGGCTACACCTTC. V is TRBV20-1 and J is TRBJ1-2, with D unresolved. The CDR3 loop spans 11 amino acids. The V end was cut by 6 bases, the J end by 4 bases, with 9 bases between. Germline V CDR1 and CDR2: DFQATT, SNEGSKA (reference sequence).

This clonotype has more than one count but fewer than ten. CDR3 in DNA: TGTGCCAGTAGTATGACAGGGGATTGGCAGGGCGAGCAGTACTTC. Its protein product is CASSMTGDWQGEQYF. The chain couples TRBV19 to TRBJ2-7; 8 bases are a match to TRBD1. The CDR3 sequence is 15 residues long. With V trimmed by 3 bases and J by 6 bases, 10 bases remained unmatched. Per the germline V gene, CDR1 is LNHDA and CDR2 is SQIVND (reference sequence).

This rearrangement joins TRBV24-1 to TRBJ2-7; 7 nucleotides match TRBD1. From germline, CDR1 is KGHDR and CDR2 SFDVKD. This CDR3 region has 14 residues. J lost 3 bases, V lost 3 bases, and 4 bases had no gene match. In DNA, the CDR3 is TGTGCCACCAGTGATCGGGGACAGCTCTACGAGCAGTACTTC. It translates to CATSDRGQLYEQYF.

The J gene is TRBJ2-5, the V gene TRBV29-1; D call uncertain. V gave up 4 bases and J gave up 3 bases, with 12 bases separating them. Germline CDR1 and CDR2: SQVTM and ANQGSEA. The CDR3 extends over 13 amino acids. For the CDR3, the DNA is TGCAGCGTTGGAGCTACCTGGGAAGAGACCCAGTACTTC. Translated: CSVGATWEETQYF.

The chain is built from TRBV9 and TRBJ2-1; 9 bases line up with TRBD2. This CDR3 spans 17 amino acids. Losses at the gene ends were 0 bases for V and 0 bases for J; bases not matched to a gene: 4. Per germline, CDR1 SGDLS and CDR2 YYNGEE. CDR3 nucleotide sequence: TGTGCCAGCAGCGTAGGGGGTAGCGGGAGCTCCTACAATGAGCAGTTCTTC. It yields the protein CASSVGGSGSSYNEQFF.

The chain recombines TRBV4-2 with TRBJ2-7; tentatively, D is TRBD1 (7 bases). CDR1 LGHNA and CDR2 YNFKEQ come from the germline V gene. The V and J ends lost 0 bases and 3 bases respectively, with 15 bases between them. This CDR3 spans 16 amino acids. The CDR3: CASSQETWRDSYEQYF. In DNA, the CDR3 is TGTGCCAGCAGCCAAGAAACGTGGCGGGACAGCTACGAGCAGTACTTC.

This clonotype was recorded a few times. V usage is TRBV6-5 and J usage is TRBJ2-2; possible D gene TRBD2, 5 bases. The CDR3 is made up of 12 amino acids. Deletions cut 6 bases from V and 8 bases from J, with 10 bases between. Germline V CDR1 and CDR2: MNHEY, SVGAGI. The CDR3 reads CASSFGEGELFF. The CDR3 DNA is TGTGCCAGCAGCTTCGGGGAGGGGGAGCTGTTTTTT.

The chain carries TRBV28 and TRBJ2-5; the D is unclear. The germline gives CDR1 MDHEN, CDR2 SYDVKM. The CDR3 is 13 residues long. The ends were cut back, 5 bases at V and 5 bases at J, with 12 bases in the middle. The CDR3: CASSRPPRETQYF. CDR3 nucleotides: TGTGCCAGCAGTCGACCTCCACGGGAGACCCAGTACTTC.

In its sample, this clonotype was seen a few times. The V and J genes are TRBV9 and TRBJ1-2; the D gene is possibly TRBD1 (5 bases). V was pared by 0 bases and J by 4 bases, with 10 bases between. CDR3 length: 14 residues. Per the germline V gene, CDR1 is SGDLS and CDR2 is YYNGEE. The CDR3, as DNA: TGTGCCAGCAGCGTAGATGCGGGGGGCTATGGCTACACCTTC. Amino acid sequence: CASSVDAGGYGYTF.